Listed below are T cell receptor beta chains from one sample, sequenced in a study of blood T cell repertoires in COVID-19. Generated by immunoSEQ multiplex PCR, the TCRdb table keeps only in-frame clones and is missing some. The sample gives hundreds of thousands of clones, roughly 90% of which show up once; more than 5.5% is in the top ten. Source material: peripheral blood. These receptors originate from a woman aged 70 to 79 with COVID-19, enrolled during active disease. Both conserved end residues are part of each CDR3. The order of the fields is clone size, D gene, J gene, V gene, CDR3 protein, CDR3 DNA. D genes are given only for firm matches. Clone size, where shown, is once, few, many, or a class for clones that have expanded.

abundance: NA
d_gene: NA
j_gene: TRBJ2-5
v_gene: TRBV29-1
CDR3aa: CSVESNRETQYF
CDR3nt: TGCAGCGTTGAATCAAACCGGGAGACCCAGTACTTC

abundance: NA
d_gene: NA
j_gene: TRBJ1-4
v_gene: TRBV3-1/TRBV3-2
CDR3aa: CASSPQEGRGEKLFF
CDR3nt: TGTGCCAGCAGCCCCCAGGAAGGCCGGGGTGAAAAACTGTTTTTT

abundance: NA
d_gene: TRBD2
j_gene: TRBJ2-7
v_gene: TRBV6-5
CDR3aa: CASSYSMASGAYEQYF
CDR3nt: TGTGCCAGCAGTTACTCGATGGCTAGCGGAGCCTACGAGCAGTACTTC

abundance: NA
d_gene: NA
j_gene: TRBJ2-1
v_gene: TRBV3-1/TRBV3-2
CDR3aa: CASRRGGSSYNEQFF
CDR3nt: TGTGCCAGCAGGAGGGGGGGGAGCTCCTACAATGAGCAGTTCTTC

abundance: NA
d_gene: TRBD2
j_gene: TRBJ2-1
v_gene: TRBV19
CDR3aa: CASSIRPLGGGDDEQFF
CDR3nt: TGTGCCAGTAGTATCCGGCCCCTTGGCGGGGGGGACGATGAGCAGTTCTTC

abundance: NA
d_gene: NA
j_gene: TRBJ2-7
v_gene: TRBV7-9
CDR3aa: CASSLVPGNPYEQYF
CDR3nt: TGTGCCAGCAGCTTAGTTCCAGGAAACCCCTACGAGCAGTACTTC

abundance: NA
d_gene: TRBD1
j_gene: TRBJ1-5
v_gene: TRBV7-2
CDR3aa: CASSLGDSSNQPQHF
CDR3nt: TGTGCCAGCAGTTTGGGGGACAGTAGCAATCAGCCCCAGCATTTT

abundance: NA
d_gene: NA
j_gene: TRBJ1-2
v_gene: TRBV6-5
CDR3aa: CASRSRTDYGYTF
CDR3nt: TGTGCCAGCAGGTCACGGACAGATTATGGCTACACCTTC

abundance: NA
d_gene: NA
j_gene: TRBJ1-2
v_gene: TRBV29-1
CDR3aa: CSAGGTADTNYGYTF
CDR3nt: TGCAGCGCCGGAGGGACGGCAGATACTAACTATGGCTACACCTTC

abundance: NA
d_gene: NA
j_gene: TRBJ2-5
v_gene: TRBV28
CDR3aa: CAGGGQAYQGETQYF
CDR3nt: TGTGCCGGAGGAGGGCAGGCGTACCAGGGAGAGACCCAGTACTTC

abundance: NA
d_gene: TRBD1
j_gene: TRBJ2-5
v_gene: TRBV29-1
CDR3aa: CSVEGTGGEGKTQYF
CDR3nt: TGCAGCGTTGAAGGGACAGGGGGAGAGGGGAAGACCCAGTACTTC

abundance: once
d_gene: TRBD1
j_gene: TRBJ2-5
v_gene: TRBV19
CDR3aa: CASSIPGQGGEETQYF
CDR3nt: TGTGCCAGTAGTATCCCGGGACAGGGAGGGGAAGAGACCCAGTACTTC

abundance: NA
d_gene: TRBD1
j_gene: TRBJ1-2
v_gene: TRBV4-3
CDR3aa: CASSQEAGQDYGYTF
CDR3nt: TGCGCCAGCAGCCAAGAAGCTGGACAGGATTATGGCTACACCTTC

abundance: NA
d_gene: NA
j_gene: TRBJ2-7
v_gene: TRBV6-5
CDR3aa: CASRIYRDASYEQYF
CDR3nt: TGTGCCAGCAGGATATACAGGGATGCGTCCTACGAGCAGTACTTC

abundance: NA
d_gene: TRBD1
j_gene: TRBJ1-5
v_gene: TRBV24-1
CDR3aa: CATSDPGTGAVQPQHF
CDR3nt: TGTGCCACCAGTGATCCAGGGACAGGAGCCGTTCAGCCCCAGCATTTT